Presented here are 13 T cell receptor beta chains from one specimen sequenced in a study of T cells in localized non-small cell lung cancer. Data came from immunoSEQ multiplex PCR; TCRdb stores just in-frame clones and leaves some out. The data hold around 26,000 clones, with about 88% observed a single time. Material: peripheral blood, obtained before any cancer treatment. The receptors here all came from a female donor of 60 years or more with stage II squamous cell lung carcinoma.

This clone showed up just a few times. The chain recombines TRBV28 with TRBJ2-6; TRBD1 matches at 7 bases. The CDR3 contains 18 residues. V dropped 7 bases and J dropped 0; count of bases not matched to a gene: 12. Germline V gene sequence: CDR1 MDHEN, CDR2 SYDVKM. The CDR3 region is CASNRGGTVISGANVLTF. The CDR3 DNA reads as TGTGCCAGCAACCGAGGTGGGACAGTCATCTCTGGGGCCAACGTCCTGACTTTC.

The chain uses TRBV19 and TRBJ2-3; TRBD1 agrees at 9 bases. V shed 10 bases, J shed 0 bases, and the junction held 14 bases outside the gene matches. CDR1 and CDR2 (germline): LNHDA, SQIVND (reference sequence). The CDR3 consists of 17 residues. CDR3 sequence: CAISADRGPSSTDTQYF. The CDR3 nucleotides read TGTGCCATTTCTGCGGACAGGGGACCCTCTAGCACAGATACGCAGTATTTT.

Only one count was recorded for this clone. The chain combines TRBV7-2 with TRBJ1-5; no definite D call. CDR3 length equals 13 residues. V dropped 1 base and J dropped 4 bases, with 5 bases sitting between them. Looked up from germline, CDR1 is SGHTA and CDR2 is FQGNSA. The CDR3 DNA reads as TGTGCCAGCAGCTTAGGTCAGAATCAGCCCCAGCATTTT. It specifies CASSLGQNQPQHF.

The chain is built from TRBV30 and TRBJ2-5; no reliable D call. The germline gives CDR1 GTSNPN, CDR2 SVGIG (reference sequence). The V and J ends lost 3 bases and 5 bases respectively, with 16 bases between them. The CDR3 covers 14 residues. CDR3 DNA sequence: TGTGCCTGGAGCCCGGGCCTAAGCTCCGAGACCCAGTACTTC. Translated, it gives CAWSPGLSSETQYF.

This sequence joins TRBV19 and TRBJ1-1, with D tentatively TRBD1 (6 bases). CDR3 size: 15 residues. The V gene's germline CDR1 is LNHDA and CDR2 SQIVND (reference sequence). The V and J ends lost 7 bases and 12 bases respectively, with 27 bases between them. The CDR3 sequence: CASNQGAPGTSPPFF. DNA of the CDR3: TGTGCCAGTAATCAGGGTGCCCCCGGGACATCGCCACCTTTCTTT.

The V call is TRBV11-2, the J call TRBJ2-5; 9 nucleotides align to TRBD1. The CDR3 runs to 15 residues. Per germline, CDR1 SGHAT and CDR2 FQNNGV. J gave up 5 bases and V 4 bases, and 8 bases lay outside the gene matches. CDR3 coding DNA: TGTGCCAGCAGCTCTACAGGGGGCCGGGCGGAGACCCAGTACTTC. This gives the protein CASSSTGGRAETQYF.

The V call is TRBV5-1, the J call TRBJ1-6, with 7 bases fitting TRBD1. Looked up from germline, CDR1 is SGHRS and CDR2 is YFSETQ. The CDR3 runs 15 residues. Trimming took 1 base from V and 6 from J; bases not matched to a gene: 4. The chain's CDR3 is CASSLTGTVNSPLHF. As DNA, the CDR3 is TGCGCCAGCAGCTTGACCGGGACAGTTAATTCACCCCTCCACTTT.

The chain recombines TRBV2 with TRBJ1-2; weak D call: TRBD1 (5 bases). V shed 6 bases and J shed 0 bases, with 11 bases lying between them. This CDR3 has 14 residues. Germline V gene lookup returns CDR1 SNHLY and CDR2 FYNNEI. CDR3 in amino acids: CASSRDLSNYGYTF. Written as DNA, the CDR3 is TGTGCCAGCAGCCGGGACCTCTCTAACTATGGCTACACCTTC.

In DNA form, the CDR3 reads TGTGCCAGCAGCTTAGAAGGGCAGGGATATCAGTTCTTC. This translates into CASSLEGQGYQFF. The chain combines TRBV7-6 with TRBJ2-1; the D gene is possibly TRBD1 (5 bases). The CDR3 has 13 residues. Trimming stripped 1 base from V and 13 bases from J, with 14 bases between. The V gene's germline CDR1 is SGHVS and CDR2 FNYEAQ.

Comments on this clone: At the DNA level, this CDR3 is encoded by other sequences in the same sample as well. The V gene is TRBV18, the J gene TRBJ2-1; the D is unclear. With 0 bases removed from V and 7 bases from J, the gap between germline ends came to 10 bases. Germline V lookup: CDR1 KGHSH, CDR2 LQKENI. This CDR3 is built from 14 residues. The CDR3 loop is CASSPPGGNNEQFF. In nucleotides, the CDR3 is TGTGCCAGCTCACCACCGGGTGGGAATAATGAGCAGTTCTTC.

V is TRBV2 and J is TRBJ2-7; a weak D match, TRBD1 (7 bases). The CDR3 is made up of 14 amino acids. Germline loops: CDR1 SNHLY, CDR2 FYNNEI. Trimming cost V 8 bases and J 4 bases, with 18 bases left between them. CDR3 coding DNA: TGTGCCAGCCTCCCCAGGGGGGAGAATTACGAGCAGTACTTC. This gives the protein CASLPRGENYEQYF.

The chain links TRBV16 to TRBJ1-5, with TRBD1 matching over 8 bases. V lost 0 bases, J lost 3 bases, and 4 bases stayed unmatched. The CDR3 spans 16 residues. CDR1 KGHSY and CDR2 FQNENV come from the germline V gene. CDR3 region: CASSQSGTGDNQPQHF. In DNA form, the CDR3 reads TGTGCCAGCAGCCAATCGGGGACAGGAGACAATCAGCCCCAGCATTTT.

The V gene is TRBV13, the J gene TRBJ2-5; D is unclear. The CDR3 spans 14 residues. Germline lookup yields CDR1 PRHDT and CDR2 FYEKMQ (reference sequence). V was cut by 5 bases and J by 5 bases, with 15 bases left in between. Here the CDR3 DNA reads TGTGCCAGCAGCACGGTGGCAGTGTCGGAGACCCAGTACTTC. Protein: CASSTVAVSETQYF.